This passage covers 18 T cell receptor beta chains from one sample sequenced in a study of blood T cell repertoires in COVID-19. Repertoires were generated with immunoSEQ multiplex PCR, while TCRdb's copy carries only in-frame clones and drops some. The repertoire holds about 270,000 clones, with 85% to 95% as singletons. Sample: PBMCs or T cells enriched from blood (not recorded which). These TCRs come from a man aged 35 to 55 who had been exposed to COVID-19.

This clone has only one observation. The chain has TRBV7-9 and TRBJ1-2, with 10 bases aligning to TRBD1. The V gene's germline CDR1 is SEHNR and CDR2 FQNEAQ (reference sequence). After removal of 5 bases from V and 4 bases from J, the junction contained 4 bases not matched to a gene. This CDR3 has 14 amino acids. The CDR3 spells CASSLRDRGYGYTF. The CDR3 region has the DNA TGTGCCAGCAGCCTCCGGGACAGGGGCTATGGCTACACCTTC.

The CDR3: CASSLGRQGYGYTF. The CDR3 nucleotides are TGTGCCAGCAGCTTAGGTCGGCAGGGTTATGGCTACACCTTC. This sequence joins TRBV7-2 and TRBJ1-2, with a weak D call TRBD1 (5 bases). Between the trimmed V and J ends, which lost 1 base and 5 bases, there was a span of 11 bases. CDR3 length: 14 residues. Germline V gene lookup returns CDR1 SGHTA and CDR2 FQGNSA.

The rearrangement links TRBV9 to TRBJ2-7; unclear D gene. CDR1 SGDLS and CDR2 YYNGEE come from the germline V gene. The CDR3 is made up of 14 amino acids. The V end lost 0 bases, the J end lost 3 bases, and 10 bases lay between the germline ends. CDR3 coding DNA: TGTGCCAGCAGCGTAGAAGATTTCGGCTACGAGCAGTACTTC. Amino acid sequence: CASSVEDFGYEQYF.

This clone showed up just a few times. The V call is TRBV25-1, the J call TRBJ2-4; D possibly corresponds to TRBD1 (6 bases). The V gene's germline CDR1 is MGHDK and CDR2 SYGVNS. Trimming pared 6 bases from V and 0 bases from J, leaving 18 bases between. The CDR3 runs 17 residues. In nucleotides, the CDR3 is TGTGCCAGCAGCGCCGTTCAGGGGACACTAGCCAAAAACATTCAGTACTTC. Protein sequence: CASSAVQGTLAKNIQYF.

The rearrangement joins TRBV6-6 to TRBJ2-1, with D possibly matching TRBD1 (6 bases). Trimming left V 5 bases short and J 0 bases short, with 17 bases between. Germline loops: CDR1 MNHNY, CDR2 SVGAGI (reference sequence). The CDR3 contains 17 residues. The CDR3, as DNA: TGTGCCAGCAGTCCAGGGGTAGGACAAAGCTCCTACAATGAGCAGTTCTTC. It encodes CASSPGVGQSSYNEQFF.

CDR3: CASSVTSGSTHEQFF. CDR3 nucleotide sequence: TGTGCCAGCAGCGTTACTAGCGGGAGTACCCATGAGCAGTTCTTC. The chain combines TRBV9 with TRBJ2-1; 11 nucleotides line up with TRBD2. The CDR3 is made up of 15 amino acids. From germline, CDR1 is SGDLS and CDR2 YYNGEE. Trimming took 2 bases from V and 8 from J; bases not matched to a gene: 6.

The chain joins TRBV4-2 to TRBJ1-2; no reliable D call. Germline loops: CDR1 LGHNA, CDR2 YNFKEQ. This CDR3 contains 15 residues. Trimming left V 0 bases short and J 3 bases short, with 11 bases between. The CDR3 DNA reads as TGTGCCAGCAGCCAAGAACCGGGAATGGACTATGGCTACACCTTC. Translation: CASSQEPGMDYGYTF.

V is TRBV5-4 and J is TRBJ1-2; D remains unclear. Per germline, CDR1 SGHNT and CDR2 YYREEE (reference sequence). Trimming took 0 bases from V and 7 from J, leaving 10 bases between them. CDR3 length: 13 residues. As DNA, the CDR3 is TGTGCCAGCAGCTTGGCCGGGTCCGTTGGCTACACCTTC. Translation gives CASSLAGSVGYTF.

The chain has TRBV28 and TRBJ2-7; D is perhaps TRBD1 (6 bases). CDR1 is MDHEN, CDR2 SYDVKM, per germline. This CDR3 has 14 amino acids. Trimming removed 7 bases at V and 0 bases at J, with 13 bases between. Here the CDR3 reads CASIEQDSSYEQYF. Written as DNA, the CDR3 is TGTGCCAGCATTGAACAGGACAGCTCCTACGAGCAGTACTTC.

The rearrangement joins TRBV9 to TRBJ2-5; 8 bases match TRBD2. V dropped 4 bases and J dropped 5; count of bases not matched to a gene: 19. From germline, CDR1 is SGDLS and CDR2 YYNGEE. The CDR3 extends over 18 amino acids. The CDR3: CASSKLPQSGSPGETQYF. The CDR3 DNA reads as TGTGCCAGCAGCAAATTACCCCAAAGCGGGAGCCCTGGTGAGACCCAGTACTTC.

This chain joins TRBV15 and TRBJ2-7; D gene uncertain. V dropped 0 bases and J dropped 6 bases, with 9 bases sitting between them. The CDR3 runs 13 residues. Germline-derived CDR1 and CDR2 are LNHNV and YYDKDF (reference sequence). The DNA for the CDR3 is TGTGCCACCAGCAGAGATCGGGTGGGCGAGCAGTACTTC. This encodes CATSRDRVGEQYF.

V and J are TRBV12-5 and TRBJ2-5; D call uncertain. CDR3 length: 13 amino acids. Per germline, CDR1 LGHNT and CDR2 FRNRAP. V lost 2 bases and J lost 4, with 8 bases in between. The DNA of the CDR3 is TGTGCTAGTGGTTTGCTCGAGAGAGAGACCCAGTACTTC. This codes for CASGLLERETQYF. Using reference TRBV12-5 and TRBJ2-5 for the parts outside the CDR3, the full variable domain is DARVTQTPRHKVTEMGQEVTMRCQPILGHNTVFWYRQTMMQGLELLAYFRNRAPLDDSGMPKDRFSAEMPDATLATLKIQPSEPRDSAVYFCASGLLERETQYFGPGTRLLVL.

The genes are TRBV5-6 and TRBJ2-3; D remains ambiguous. V was shortened by 0 bases and J by 0 bases, with 8 bases between the two germline ends. The CDR3 totals 15 residues. Germline V gene lookup returns CDR1 SGHDT and CDR2 YYEEEE. The CDR3 DNA reads as TGTGCCAGCAGCTTGGCTTCACAAAGCACAGATACGCAGTATTTT. It specifies CASSLASQSTDTQYF.

This clone was observed a single time. The chain combines TRBV28 with TRBJ1-1, with D possibly TRBD1 on 5 matching bases. Trimming took off 8 bases at V and 2 bases at J, with 9 bases between the two ends. The CDR3 totals 12 residues. CDR1 MDHEN and CDR2 SYDVKM come from the germline V gene. The CDR3 bases are TGTGCCAGCCTCGGGGGTAACACTGAAGCTTTCTTT. Translation gives CASLGGNTEAFF.

This clone turned up a few times. The CDR3 loop reads CASSPVAGGIISYGYTF. Here the CDR3 DNA reads TGCGCCAGCAGTCCCGTCGCAGGGGGTATTATAAGTTATGGCTACACCTTC. The V and J genes are TRBV23-1 and TRBJ1-2; 7 bases agree with TRBD1. TRBV23-1 is annotated as an ORF whose role is uncertain. This CDR3 spans 17 amino acids. V trimming: 4 bases; J trimming: 5 bases; junction bases outside the gene matches: 16.

The chain has TRBV13 and TRBJ2-2, with D perhaps matching TRBD1 (5 bases). The CDR3 consists of 15 residues. The germline CDR1 and CDR2 sequences are PRHDT and FYEKMQ (reference sequence). With 2 bases removed from V and 1 base from J, the gap between germline ends came to 8 bases. This chain's CDR3 is CASSLRTKNTGELFF. The CDR3 bases are TGTGCCAGCAGCTTAAGGACAAAGAACACCGGGGAGCTGTTTTTT.

This chain connects TRBV7-3 to TRBJ1-2; the match to TRBD1 covers 8 bases. CDR1 is SGHTA, CDR2 FQGTGA, per germline. Trimming cost V 3 bases and J 8 bases; bases outside gene matches: 8. The CDR3 length is 14 residues. Written as DNA, the CDR3 is TGTGCCAGCAGCTTCGGACAGGGCCCAGGAGGCTACACCTTC. Translating it yields CASSFGQGPGGYTF.

Remarks on this clone: A read error may produce the germline difference seen at one junction end. This rearrangement joins TRBV11-2 to TRBJ2-2; 11 bases agree with TRBD2. Germline CDR1 SGHAT, CDR2 FQNNGV. CDR3 length: 13 amino acids. The chain's CDR3 is CGTSGTNTGELFF. CDR3 bases: TGCGGGACTAGCGGTACGAACACCGGGGAGCTGTTTTTT.